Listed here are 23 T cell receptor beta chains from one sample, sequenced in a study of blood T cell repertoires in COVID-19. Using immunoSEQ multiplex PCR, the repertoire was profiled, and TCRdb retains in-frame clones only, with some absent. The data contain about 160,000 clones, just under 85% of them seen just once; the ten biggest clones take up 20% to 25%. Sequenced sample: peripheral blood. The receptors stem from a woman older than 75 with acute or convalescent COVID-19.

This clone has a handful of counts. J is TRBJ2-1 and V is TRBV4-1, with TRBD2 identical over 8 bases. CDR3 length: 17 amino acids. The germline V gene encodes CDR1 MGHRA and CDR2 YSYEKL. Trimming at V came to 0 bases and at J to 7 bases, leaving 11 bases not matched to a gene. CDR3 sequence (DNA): TGCGCCAGCAGCCAAGATGTGCCGGGAGGGCCGATGAATGAGCAGTTCTTC. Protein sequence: CASSQDVPGGPMNEQFF.

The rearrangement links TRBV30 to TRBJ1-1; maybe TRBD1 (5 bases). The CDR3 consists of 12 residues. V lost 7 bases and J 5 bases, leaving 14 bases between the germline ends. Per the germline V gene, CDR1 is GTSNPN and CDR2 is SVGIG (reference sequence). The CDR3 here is CASGSGGTEAFF. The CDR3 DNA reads TGTGCCTCGGGATCGGGGGGAACTGAAGCTTTCTTT.

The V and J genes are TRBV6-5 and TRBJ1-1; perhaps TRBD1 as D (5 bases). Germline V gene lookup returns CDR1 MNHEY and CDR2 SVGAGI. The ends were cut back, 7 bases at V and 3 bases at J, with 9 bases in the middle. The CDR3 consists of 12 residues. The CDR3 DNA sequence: TGTGCCAGCACAGGGTTTTACACTGAAGCTTTCTTT. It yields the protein CASTGFYTEAFF.

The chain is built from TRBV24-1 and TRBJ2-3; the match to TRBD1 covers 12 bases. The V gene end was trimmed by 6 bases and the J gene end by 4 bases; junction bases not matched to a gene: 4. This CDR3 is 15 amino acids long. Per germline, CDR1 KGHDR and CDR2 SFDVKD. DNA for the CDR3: TGTGCCACCAGTTTTGGGGACAGGGGGCCAGATACGCAGTATTTT. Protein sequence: CATSFGDRGPDTQYF.

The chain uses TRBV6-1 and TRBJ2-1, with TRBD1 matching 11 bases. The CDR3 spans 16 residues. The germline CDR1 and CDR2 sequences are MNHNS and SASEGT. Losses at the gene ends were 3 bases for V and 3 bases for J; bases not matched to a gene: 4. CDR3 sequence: CASSDPDRGLYNEQFF. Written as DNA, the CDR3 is TGTGCCAGCAGTGACCCGGACAGGGGGCTCTACAATGAGCAGTTCTTC.

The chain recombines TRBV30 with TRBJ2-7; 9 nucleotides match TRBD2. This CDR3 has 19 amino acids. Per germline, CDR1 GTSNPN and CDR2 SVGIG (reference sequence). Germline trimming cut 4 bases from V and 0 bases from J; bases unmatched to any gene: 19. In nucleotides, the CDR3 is TGTGCCTGGAACCAGGGGTGGCGGGAGGGCCGTTCTTTCTCCTACGAGCAGTACTTC. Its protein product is CAWNQGWREGRSFSYEQYF. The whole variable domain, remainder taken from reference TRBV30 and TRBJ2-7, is SQTIHQWPATLVQPVGSPLSLECTVEGTSNPNLYWYRQAAGRGLQLLFYSVGIGQISSEVPQNLSASRPQDRQFILSSKKLLLSDSGFYLCAWNQGWREGRSFSYEQYFGPGTRLTVT.

The CDR3 is CAISPLSGMNEQYF. The CDR3 coding sequence is TGTGCCATCAGTCCGCTGAGCGGAATGAACGAGCAGTACTTC. The chain combines TRBV10-3 with TRBJ2-7; D possibly corresponds to TRBD2 (5 bases). V was shortened by 5 bases and J by 5 bases, with 16 bases between the two germline ends. The CDR3 spans 14 residues. Germline V gives CDR1 ENHRY, CDR2 SYGVKD.

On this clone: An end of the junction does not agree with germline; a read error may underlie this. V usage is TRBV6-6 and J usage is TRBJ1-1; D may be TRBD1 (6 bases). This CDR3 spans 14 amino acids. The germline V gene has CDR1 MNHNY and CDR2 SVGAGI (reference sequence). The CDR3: CASTYGQTNTEAFF. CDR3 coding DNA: TGTGCCAGCACTTACGGACAGACGAACACTGAAGCTTTCTTT.

The CDR3 region has the DNA TGTGCCAGCAGTCGAGGCACGAACACTGAAGCTTTCTTT. Its protein product is CASSRGTNTEAFF. V is TRBV27 and J is TRBJ1-1; D not resolved. Germline V gene sequence: CDR1 MNHEY, CDR2 SMNVEV (reference sequence). The CDR3 totals 13 residues. V was clipped by 5 bases and J by 1 base, with 8 bases between them.

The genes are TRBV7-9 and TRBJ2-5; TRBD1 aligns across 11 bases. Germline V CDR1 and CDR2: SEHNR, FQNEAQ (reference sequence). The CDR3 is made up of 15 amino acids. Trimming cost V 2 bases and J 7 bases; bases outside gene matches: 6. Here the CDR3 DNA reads TGTGCCAGCAGCTTACGTGGGACAGGGGGACGGACCCAGTACTTC. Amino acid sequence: CASSLRGTGGRTQYF.

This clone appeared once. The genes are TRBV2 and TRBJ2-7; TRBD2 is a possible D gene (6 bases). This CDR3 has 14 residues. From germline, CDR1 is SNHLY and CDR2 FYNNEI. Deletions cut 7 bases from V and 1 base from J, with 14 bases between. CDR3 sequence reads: CASKILATSYEQYF. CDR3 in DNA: TGTGCCAGCAAGATCCTAGCGACATCCTACGAGCAGTACTTC. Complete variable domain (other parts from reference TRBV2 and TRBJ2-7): EPEVTQTPSHQVTQMGQEVILRCVPISNHLYFYWYRQILGQKVEFLVSFYNNEISEKSEIFDDQFSVERPDGSNFTLKIRSTKLEDSAMYFCASKILATSYEQYFGPGTRLTVT.

The CDR3 DNA reads TGTGCCACACGACTAGCGGGAGAGGACGAGCAGTACTTC. Translating it yields CATRLAGEDEQYF. V is TRBV7-9 and J is TRBJ2-7, with TRBD2 matching over 12 bases. Germline values: CDR1 SEHNR, CDR2 FQNEAQ (reference sequence). The CDR3 totals 13 residues. V lost 10 bases, J lost 5 bases, and 6 bases stayed unmatched. Variable domain in full (rest from reference TRBV7-9 and TRBJ2-7): DTGVSQNPRHKITKRGQNVTFRCDPISEHNRLYWYRQTLGQGPEFLTYFQNEAQLEKSRLLSDRFSAERPKGSFSTLEIQRTEQGDSAMYLCATRLAGEDEQYFGPGTRLTVT.

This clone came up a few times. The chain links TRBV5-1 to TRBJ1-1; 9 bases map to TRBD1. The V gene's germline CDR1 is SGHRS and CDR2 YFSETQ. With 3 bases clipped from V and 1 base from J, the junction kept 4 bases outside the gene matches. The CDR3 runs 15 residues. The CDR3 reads CASSWTGAENTEAFF. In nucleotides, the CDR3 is TGCGCCAGCAGCTGGACAGGGGCGGAGAACACTGAAGCTTTCTTT.

CDR3 region: CASSARDPAGTRGGELFF. In nucleotides, the CDR3 is TGTGCCAGCAGCGCCCGGGACCCAGCGGGGACGCGGGGCGGGGAGCTGTTTTTT. This chain links TRBV3-1 (or the pseudogene TRBV3-2) with TRBJ2-2; TRBD2 matches 7 bases. The CDR3 sequence is 18 residues long. V was pared by 5 bases and J by 7 bases, with 19 bases of the junction left unmatched. The germline V gene encodes CDR1 LGHDT and CDR2 YNNKEL (reference sequence).

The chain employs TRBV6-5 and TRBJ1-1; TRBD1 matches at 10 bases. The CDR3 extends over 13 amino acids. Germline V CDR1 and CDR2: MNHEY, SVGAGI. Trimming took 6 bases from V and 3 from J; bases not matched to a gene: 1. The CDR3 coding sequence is TGTGCCAGCAGGGACAGGGGGGACACTGAAGCTTTCTTT. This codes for CASRDRGDTEAFF.

CDR3 loop: CASRTGGFTEAFF. In DNA, the CDR3 is TGTGCCAGCAGGACAGGGGGATTCACTGAAGCTTTCTTT. The rearrangement uses TRBV27 and TRBJ1-1, with TRBD1 matching 9 bases. CDR1 MNHEY and CDR2 SMNVEV come from the germline V gene (reference sequence). The CDR3 contains 13 residues. V dropped 6 bases and J dropped 4; count of bases not matched to a gene: 3.

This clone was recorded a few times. The CDR3: CAWSPSTVNTEAFF. CDR3 coding DNA: TGTGCCTGGAGTCCATCGACAGTGAACACTGAAGCTTTCTTT. The chain recombines TRBV30 with TRBJ1-1, with D possibly matching TRBD1 (5 bases). In germline, CDR1 is GTSNPN, CDR2 SVGIG (reference sequence). V shed 2 bases and J shed 0 bases, with 10 bases lying between them. The CDR3 length is 14 residues.

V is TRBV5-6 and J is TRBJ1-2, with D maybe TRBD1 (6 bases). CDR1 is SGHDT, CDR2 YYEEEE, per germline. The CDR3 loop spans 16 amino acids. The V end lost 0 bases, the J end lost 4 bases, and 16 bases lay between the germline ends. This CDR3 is CASSLVGQGTIYGYTF. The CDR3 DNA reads TGTGCCAGCAGCTTGGTAGGGCAGGGGACCATCTATGGCTACACCTTC.

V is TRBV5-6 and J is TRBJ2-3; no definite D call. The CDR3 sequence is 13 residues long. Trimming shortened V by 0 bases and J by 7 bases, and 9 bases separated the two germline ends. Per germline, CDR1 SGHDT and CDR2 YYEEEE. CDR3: CASSLAPRNTQYF. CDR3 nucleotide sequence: TGTGCCAGCAGCTTGGCCCCCAGGAATACGCAGTATTTT.

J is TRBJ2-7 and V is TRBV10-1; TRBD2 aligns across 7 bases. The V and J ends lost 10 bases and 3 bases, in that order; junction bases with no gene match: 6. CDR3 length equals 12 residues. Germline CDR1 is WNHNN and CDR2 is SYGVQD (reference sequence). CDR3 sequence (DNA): TGCGCCACCTCCCGCGGGAGCTACGAGCAGTACTTC. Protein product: CATSRGSYEQYF.

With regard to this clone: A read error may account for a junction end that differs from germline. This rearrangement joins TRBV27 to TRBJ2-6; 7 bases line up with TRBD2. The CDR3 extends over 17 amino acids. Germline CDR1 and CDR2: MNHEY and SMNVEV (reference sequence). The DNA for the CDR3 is TGTGCCAGTGGACGCGGGAGCCAATACTCTGGAGCCAACGTCCTGACTTTC. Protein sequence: CASGRGSQYSGANVLTF.

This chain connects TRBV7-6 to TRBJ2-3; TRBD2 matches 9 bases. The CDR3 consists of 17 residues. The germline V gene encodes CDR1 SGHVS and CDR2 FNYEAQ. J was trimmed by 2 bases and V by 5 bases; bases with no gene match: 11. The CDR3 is CASSRLAGGISTDTQYF. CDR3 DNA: TGTGCCAGCAGCCGCCTGGCGGGAGGGATCTCCACAGATACGCAGTATTTT.

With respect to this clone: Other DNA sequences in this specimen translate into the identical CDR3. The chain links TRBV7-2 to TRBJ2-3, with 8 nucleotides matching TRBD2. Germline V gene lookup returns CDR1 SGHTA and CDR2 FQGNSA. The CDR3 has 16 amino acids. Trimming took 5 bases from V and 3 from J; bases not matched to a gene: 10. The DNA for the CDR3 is TGTGCCAGCAGCCTCGGACTAGCTGGGGGGACAGATACGCAGTATTTT. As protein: CASSLGLAGGTDTQYF.